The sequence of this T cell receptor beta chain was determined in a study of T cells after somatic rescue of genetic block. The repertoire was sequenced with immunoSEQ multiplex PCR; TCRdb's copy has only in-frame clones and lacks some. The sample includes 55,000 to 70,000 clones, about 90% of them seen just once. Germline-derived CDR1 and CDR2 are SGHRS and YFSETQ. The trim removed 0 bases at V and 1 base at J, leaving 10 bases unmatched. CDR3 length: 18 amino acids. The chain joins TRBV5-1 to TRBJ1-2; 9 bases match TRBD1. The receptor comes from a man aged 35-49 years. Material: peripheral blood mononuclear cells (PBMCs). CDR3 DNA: TGCGCCAGCAGCTTGGTCGGGACAGGGACCGCAATTAACTATGGCTACACCTTC. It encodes CASSLVGTGTAINYGYTF.